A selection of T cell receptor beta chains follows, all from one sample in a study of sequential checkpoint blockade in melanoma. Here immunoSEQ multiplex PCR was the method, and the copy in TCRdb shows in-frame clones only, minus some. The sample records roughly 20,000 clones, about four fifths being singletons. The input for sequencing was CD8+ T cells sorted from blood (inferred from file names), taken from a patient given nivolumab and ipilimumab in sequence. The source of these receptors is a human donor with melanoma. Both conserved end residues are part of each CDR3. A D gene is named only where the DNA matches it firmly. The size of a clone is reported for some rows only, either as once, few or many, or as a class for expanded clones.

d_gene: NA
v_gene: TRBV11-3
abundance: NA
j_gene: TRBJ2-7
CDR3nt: TGTGCCAGCAGCTTAATTGAGAACGAGCAGTACTTC
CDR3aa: CASSLIENEQYF

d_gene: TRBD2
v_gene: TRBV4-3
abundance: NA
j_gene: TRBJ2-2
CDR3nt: TGCGCCAGCAGCCGATACATAGGGACTAGCGGGGGGGCAGAAGGGGAGCTGTTTTTT
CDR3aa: CASSRYIGTSGGAEGELFF

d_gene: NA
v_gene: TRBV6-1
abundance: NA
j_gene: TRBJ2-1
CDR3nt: TGTGCCAGCAGCTCCACTAGTTACAATGAGCAGTTCTTC
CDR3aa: CASSSTSYNEQFF

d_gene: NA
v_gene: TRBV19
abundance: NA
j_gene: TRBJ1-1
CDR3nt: TGTGCCAGCACCTACGGGAGAAGGAGCGCTGAAGCTTTCTTT
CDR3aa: CASTYGRRSAEAFF

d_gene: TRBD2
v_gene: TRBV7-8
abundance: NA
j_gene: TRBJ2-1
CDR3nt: TGTGCCAGCAGCTCCTGGACTAGCGGGGGGAATGAGCAGTTCTTC
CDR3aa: CASSSWTSGGNEQFF

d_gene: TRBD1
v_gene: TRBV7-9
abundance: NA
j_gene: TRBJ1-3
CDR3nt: TGTGCCAGCAGCTTAAGACAGGGAGTATCTGGAAACACCATATATTTT
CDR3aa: CASSLRQGVSGNTIYF

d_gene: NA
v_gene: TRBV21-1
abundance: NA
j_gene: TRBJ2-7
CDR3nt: TGTGCCAGCAGCATAGGACGGGGATACCCACCCTACGAGCAGTACTTC
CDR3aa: CASSIGRGYPPYEQYF

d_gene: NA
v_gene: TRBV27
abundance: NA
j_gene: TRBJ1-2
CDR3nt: TGTGCCAGCCCCCGAGGGGGGGAGACGCATGGCTACACCTTC
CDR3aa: CASPRGGETHGYTF

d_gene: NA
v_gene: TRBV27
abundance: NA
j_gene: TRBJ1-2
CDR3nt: TGTGCCAGCAGTTTAAATCAGGGTTCCTATGGCTACACCTTC
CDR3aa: CASSLNQGSYGYTF

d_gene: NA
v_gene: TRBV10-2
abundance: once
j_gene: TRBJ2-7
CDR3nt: TGCGCTAGCAGTGGAGCGAACTCCCACGAGCAGTACTTC
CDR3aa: CASSGANSHEQYF

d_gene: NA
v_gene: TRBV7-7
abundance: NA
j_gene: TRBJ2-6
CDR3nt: TGTGCCAGCAGCCGGCCGGAGCCACAAAGTCGGGCCAACGTCCTGACTTTC
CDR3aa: CASSRPEPQSRANVLTF

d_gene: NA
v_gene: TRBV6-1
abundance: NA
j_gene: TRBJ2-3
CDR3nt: TGTGCCAGCAGTGAACGGAGAGGCTTTAGCACAGATACGCAGTATTTT
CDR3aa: CASSERRGFSTDTQYF

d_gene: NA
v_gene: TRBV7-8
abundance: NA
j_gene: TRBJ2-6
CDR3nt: TGTGCCAGCAGCTCCCCGTGGACAGAGCTCTCTGGGGCCAACGTCCTGACTTTC
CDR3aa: CASSSPWTELSGANVLTF

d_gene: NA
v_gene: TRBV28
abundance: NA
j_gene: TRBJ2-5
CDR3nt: TGTGCCAGCAGTTTAGGGCTAGCCCAAGAGACCCAGTACTTC
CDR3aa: CASSLGLAQETQYF

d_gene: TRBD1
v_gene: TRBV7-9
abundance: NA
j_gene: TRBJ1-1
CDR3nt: TGTGCCAGCAGCTTGGTAGACAGGGGGAGGAACACTGAAGCTTTCTTT
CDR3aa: CASSLVDRGRNTEAFF